Shown below are 27 T cell receptor beta chains from a single sample sequenced in a study of blood T cell repertoires in COVID-19. This table comes from immunoSEQ multiplex PCR, and its TCRdb copy is limited to in-frame clones, with some not included. This sample has some 98,000 clones, with roughly 88% found just once. Material for sequencing was peripheral blood. Receptor source: a man aged 55-75 years with acute or convalescent COVID-19.

Only a few counts were recorded for this clone. CDR3 region: CASSENRGPYNEQFF. CDR3 sequence (DNA): TGTGCCAGCAGTGAAAACAGGGGGCCCTACAATGAGCAGTTCTTC. This chain links TRBV2 with TRBJ2-1, with 9 nucleotides matching TRBD1. Looked up from germline, CDR1 is SNHLY and CDR2 is FYNNEI. There are 15 residues in the CDR3. Trimming removed 2 bases from V and 2 bases from J; junction bases left unmatched: 1.

The gene calls are TRBV10-2 and TRBJ1-1; no clear D gene. Per germline, CDR1 WSHSY and CDR2 SAAADI. The CDR3 length is 13 residues. V was trimmed by 8 bases and J by 3 bases, leaving 13 bases between them. The CDR3 sequence is CASLSGWDTEAFF. CDR3 sequence (DNA): TGCGCCAGCCTCTCGGGATGGGACACTGAAGCTTTCTTT.

This chain uses TRBV9 with TRBJ2-7; tentative D call: TRBD2 (7 bases). Trimming removed 3 bases at V and 3 bases at J, with 19 bases between. Germline CDR1 reads SGDLS; CDR2 reads YYNGEE. This CDR3 has 16 residues. CDR3 protein: CASSARGGGPLYEQYF. CDR3 in DNA: TGTGCCAGCAGCGCCCGAGGGGGGGGGCCCCTCTACGAGCAGTACTTC.

The chain links TRBV7-9 to TRBJ2-3; TRBD1 matches 7 bases. Germline V gives CDR1 SEHNR, CDR2 FQNEAQ (reference sequence). CDR3 length equals 15 residues. The junction had 8 bases not matched to a gene; V was cut back by 6 bases and J by 2 bases. The CDR3: CASRHNRGDTDTQYF. The CDR3 coding sequence is TGTGCCAGCAGACACAACAGGGGAGACACAGATACGCAGTATTTT.

The CDR3 here is CATRGGGRGYTF. CDR3 DNA: TGTGCCACCAGGGGTGGGGGCAGAGGCTACACCTTC. The chain joins TRBV2 to TRBJ1-2; D is perhaps TRBD1 (6 bases). There are 12 residues in the CDR3. Germline V lookup: CDR1 SNHLY, CDR2 FYNNEI. Trimming removed 10 bases at V and 8 bases at J, with 17 bases between.

This clone was detected a few times. The chain combines TRBV19 with TRBJ2-7, with a possible D match to TRBD1 (5 bases). Germline values: CDR1 LNHDA, CDR2 SQIVND (reference sequence). This CDR3 is built from 14 residues. V lost 4 bases, J lost 3 bases, and 13 bases lay in between. CDR3 bases: TGTGCCAGTAGTACCCAACAGGTTTTCTACGAGCAGTACTTC. Protein product: CASSTQQVFYEQYF.

On this clone: No conserved phenylalanine or tryptophan is present at the end of the CDR3, so a read error is the likely explanation. The DNA is left out, because the CDR3 cannot be placed on it with certainty; the CDR3 is given as TCRdb lists it. This chain links TRBV7-8 with TRBJ2-7; TRBD1 was called by the table and not checked on the DNA. 13 amino acids form the CDR3, both terminal residues included. Germline-derived CDR1 and CDR2 are SGHVS and FQNEAQ. The CDR3 is CASSLGTGLVMYI.

The chain is built from TRBV30 and TRBJ1-1; 9 bases agree with TRBD1. V gave up 2 bases and J gave up 2 bases; unmatched junction bases: 9. The germline V gene has CDR1 GTSNPN and CDR2 SVGIG (reference sequence). The CDR3 sequence is 16 residues long. The CDR3 spells CAWSSGTGYGNTEAFF. The CDR3 nucleotides are TGTGCCTGGAGTTCCGGGACAGGGTACGGCAACACTGAAGCTTTCTTT.

V usage is TRBV19 and J usage is TRBJ1-2, with TRBD1 identical over 7 bases. Looked up from germline, CDR1 is LNHDA and CDR2 is SQIVND (reference sequence). Unmatched junction bases numbered 13, after V lost 6 bases and J lost 3 bases. The CDR3 spans 16 residues. The CDR3 DNA is TGTGCCAGTAGGTTAGGGGGCAGCGGGAGCTACTATGGCTACACCTTC. Encoded protein: CASRLGGSGSYYGYTF.

This chain links TRBV19 with TRBJ1-5; 8 nucleotides align to TRBD1. CDR1 and CDR2 (germline): LNHDA, SQIVND (reference sequence). The J segment lost 2 bases and the V segment lost 9 bases, leaving 9 bases of the junction unmatched. The CDR3 sequence is 15 residues long. In nucleotides, the CDR3 is TGTGCCAGCCGAAGGGCGGGACAGGGCAATCAGCCCCAGCATTTT. Protein: CASRRAGQGNQPQHF.

The CDR3 spells CASSLAGRVSQPQHF. The CDR3 DNA reads TGTGCCAGCAGCTTAGCCGGCAGGGTTAGTCAGCCCCAGCATTTT. This sequence joins TRBV7-2 and TRBJ1-5; D possibly corresponds to TRBD1 (5 bases). The V gene lost 0 bases and the J gene lost 6 bases, with 12 bases spanning the gap. Germline V gene data show CDR1 as SGHTA and CDR2 as FQGNSA. This CDR3 has 15 residues.

J is TRBJ1-1 and V is TRBV11-2, with 7 bases lining up with TRBD1. The CDR3 contains 14 residues. Per germline, CDR1 SGHAT and CDR2 FQNNGV. J was trimmed by 4 bases and V by 4 bases; bases with no gene match: 6. The CDR3 protein is CASSWNRGGTEAFF. The CDR3 DNA is TGTGCCAGCAGCTGGAACAGGGGTGGCACTGAAGCTTTCTTT.

The rearrangement joins TRBV28 to TRBJ2-1; 9 bases are shared with TRBD1. This CDR3 is built from 16 residues. Germline CDR1 is MDHEN and CDR2 is SYDVKM. V shed 7 bases and J 5 bases; nucleotides not matched to a gene: 12. Here the CDR3 DNA reads TGTGCCAGCATTGAAGGGGGACAGGGTTCCCACAATGAGCAGTTCTTC. This sequence encodes CASIEGGQGSHNEQFF.

This chain uses TRBV5-1 with TRBJ1-1, with 7 bases lining up with TRBD1. V was pared by 5 bases and J by 4 bases, with 5 bases of the junction left unmatched. Germline V CDR1 and CDR2: SGHRS, YFSETQ. The CDR3 totals 13 residues. CDR3: CASSQYRGTEAFF. CDR3 DNA: TGCGCCAGCAGTCAATACAGGGGCACTGAAGCTTTCTTT. Combining the CDR3 with reference TRBV5-1 and TRBJ1-1 gives the whole variable domain KAGVTQTPRYLIKTRGQQVTLSCSPISGHRSVSWYQQTPGQGLQFLFEYFSETQRNKGNFPGRFSGRQFSNSRSEMNVSTLELGDSALYLCASSQYRGTEAFFGQGTRLTVV.

The J gene is TRBJ2-2, the V gene TRBV7-8; a weak D match, TRBD2 (5 bases). V was trimmed by 0 bases and J by 1 base, leaving 18 bases between them. The V gene's germline CDR1 is SGHVS and CDR2 FQNEAQ. This CDR3 is 19 amino acids long. For the CDR3, the DNA is TGTGCCAGCAGCTTAGCGCGGGTTGTCTCAAGGGTGAACACCGGGGAGCTGTTTTTT. Residues: CASSLARVVSRVNTGELFF.

CDR3 loop: CASSLLNNEQFF. As DNA, the CDR3 is TGCGCCAGCAGCCTATTGAACAATGAGCAGTTCTTC. The rearrangement uses TRBV5-1 and TRBJ2-1; D gene ambiguous. In germline, CDR1 is SGHRS, CDR2 YFSETQ. V was cut by 4 bases and J by 5 bases, with 7 bases left in between. The CDR3 spans 12 residues.

V gene TRBV28 combines with J gene TRBJ1-1, with D maybe TRBD1 (6 bases). The V gene lost 5 bases and the J gene lost 1 base, with 8 bases spanning the gap. The CDR3 extends over 13 amino acids. From germline, CDR1 is MDHEN and CDR2 SYDVKM. CDR3 DNA: TGTGCCAGCAGTGGACAGCCGAACACTGAAGCTTTCTTT. Protein sequence: CASSGQPNTEAFF.

The chain links TRBV9 to TRBJ2-5; TRBD1 is a possible D gene (5 bases). The germline V and J ends were trimmed by 4 bases and 5 bases, with 15 bases remaining between them. The CDR3 loop spans 14 amino acids. Looked up from germline, CDR1 is SGDLS and CDR2 is YYNGEE. The chain's CDR3 is CASSSLGHVETQYF. CDR3 DNA: TGTGCCAGCAGCAGCCTTGGACATGTGGAGACCCAGTACTTC. Together with reference TRBV9 and TRBJ2-5, the CDR3 gives the full variable domain: DSGVTQTPKHLITATGQRVTLRCSPRSGDLSVYWYQQSLDQGLQFLIQYYNGEERAKGNILERFSAQQFPDLHSELNLSSLELGDSALYFCASSSLGHVETQYFGPGTRLLVL.

This chain uses TRBV2 with TRBJ1-6; D possibly corresponds to TRBD1 (6 bases). The CDR3 extends over 14 amino acids. V was shortened by 3 bases and J by 9 bases, with 12 bases between the two germline ends. Germline V lookup: CDR1 SNHLY, CDR2 FYNNEI. This chain's CDR3 is CASSDEGRGSPLHF. The CDR3 region has the DNA TGTGCCAGCAGTGATGAGGGCAGGGGTTCACCCCTCCACTTT. Supplemented by reference TRBV2 and TRBJ1-6, the full variable domain reads EPEVTQTPSHQVTQMGQEVILRCVPISNHLYFYWYRQILGQKVEFLVSFYNNEISEKSEIFDDQFSVERPDGSNFTLKIRSTKLEDSAMYFCASSDEGRGSPLHFGNGTRLTVT.

This clone was picked up one time. This chain links TRBV12-3 or TRBV12-4 with TRBJ2-5, with D maybe TRBD2 (5 bases). The CDR3 extends over 13 amino acids. The germline V and J ends were trimmed by 3 bases and 10 bases, with 15 bases remaining between them. The CDR3 nucleotides read TGTGCCAGCAGTTTGTTCGGGAAAACGATCCAGTACTTC. This gives the protein CASSLFGKTIQYF.

The rearrangement joins TRBV7-2 to TRBJ2-3, with 9 bases fitting TRBD2. The germline V gene has CDR1 SGHTA and CDR2 FQGNSA. V dropped 4 bases and J dropped 7; count of bases not matched to a gene: 6. The CDR3 contains 14 residues. The DNA for the CDR3 is TGTGCCAGCAGCTATATACTAGCGGGTAATACGCAGTATTTT. It yields the protein CASSYILAGNTQYF.

The chain uses TRBV29-1 and TRBJ2-3, with 13 bases lining up with TRBD2. The V gene end was trimmed by 4 bases and the J gene end by 5 bases; junction bases not matched to a gene: 6. The length of the CDR3 is 15 residues. Germline V gene sequence: CDR1 SQVTM, CDR2 ANQGSEA. The CDR3 here is CSVGTSGGAGDTQYF. CDR3 DNA: TGCAGCGTTGGGACTAGCGGGGGAGCAGGAGATACGCAGTATTTT.

J is TRBJ2-7 and V is TRBV3-1 (or the pseudogene TRBV3-2); D gene unclear. Germline V gives CDR1 LGHDT, CDR2 YNNKEL (reference sequence). Trimming took 1 base from V and 4 from J, leaving 8 bases between them. The CDR3 spans 13 residues. The CDR3 here is CASSQGAIYEQYF. As DNA, the CDR3 is TGTGCCAGCAGCCAAGGGGCGATATACGAGCAGTACTTC.

The chain has TRBV28 and TRBJ2-4; tentative D call: TRBD1 (5 bases). The length of the CDR3 is 17 residues. With 6 bases removed from V and 0 bases from J, the gap between germline ends came to 18 bases. Looked up from germline, CDR1 is MDHEN and CDR2 is SYDVKM. CDR3 sequence (DNA): TGTGCCAGCAGCCCTTCCCGACAGTTCGGAGCCAAAAACATTCAGTACTTC. It is translated as CASSPSRQFGAKNIQYF.

Written as DNA, the CDR3 is TGTGCCAGCAGTTACGGGACAGGGGGATCCTACGAGCAGTACGTC. Translated, it gives CASSYGTGGSYEQYV. The chain joins TRBV6-6 to TRBJ2-7, with 11 bases lining up with TRBD1. This CDR3 spans 15 amino acids. Germline lookup yields CDR1 MNHNY and CDR2 SVGAGI (reference sequence). V was clipped by 2 bases and J by 1 base; unmatched bases: 1.

V is TRBV19 and J is TRBJ2-4, with 7 bases lining up with TRBD2. Germline V lookup: CDR1 LNHDA, CDR2 SQIVND (reference sequence). After removal of 3 bases from V and 8 bases from J, the junction contained 13 bases not matched to a gene. CDR3 length: 16 residues. CDR3 sequence (DNA): TGTGCCAGTAGTATGAGTGCTAGCGGAGGTAACGACATTCAGTACTTC. As protein: CASSMSASGGNDIQYF.

This sequence joins TRBV18 and TRBJ2-7; D gene ambiguous. Trimming stripped 1 base from V and 0 bases from J, with 4 bases between. Germline assignment: CDR1 KGHSH and CDR2 LQKENI. The CDR3 is made up of 13 amino acids. CDR3 sequence reads: CASSPRSSYEQYF. As DNA, the CDR3 is TGTGCCAGCTCACCACGCAGCTCCTACGAGCAGTACTTC.